These 18 T cell receptor beta chains came from one sample sequenced in a study of CD8+ T cells in alopecia areata. Treatment indicated: oral pan-JAK inhibitor, 5-10 mg twice daily. Sequencing used cDNA as its template, made by extracting RNA and reverse transcribing it. The protocol was immunoSEQ multiplex PCR, while the TCRdb copy is restricted to in-frame clones and leaves out a portion. The sample lists about 140,000 clones, 75% to 85% seen once, with just under 25% in the top ten. Specimen: CD8+ T cells sorted from blood, collected at week 4, from a patient treated with tofacitinib. The receptors were gathered from a human donor with alopecia areata.

The J gene is TRBJ1-1, the V gene TRBV9; 8 nucleotides agree with TRBD1. Germline V gene data show CDR1 as SGDLS and CDR2 as YYNGEE. The trim removed 4 bases at V and 5 bases at J, leaving 4 bases unmatched. This CDR3 is 13 amino acids long. The CDR3 DNA reads TGTGCCAGCAGCCCAGGGGGCCAAACTGAAGCTTTCTTT. It yields the protein CASSPGGQTEAFF. The variable domain in full, with the rest retrieved from reference TRBV9 and TRBJ1-1, is DSGVTQTPKHLITATGQRVTLRCSPRSGDLSVYWYQQSLDQGLQFLIQYYNGEERAKGNILERFSAQQFPDLHSELNLSSLELGDSALYFCASSPGGQTEAFFGQGTRLTVV.

This chain uses TRBV11-2 with TRBJ2-7; 7 bases agree with TRBD2. This CDR3 has 15 amino acids. J gave up 2 bases and V 5 bases, and 9 bases lay outside the gene matches. Germline lookup yields CDR1 SGHAT and CDR2 FQNNGV. CDR3 residues: CASSRGLVGAYEQYF. The DNA for the CDR3 is TGTGCCAGCAGCCGCGGACTAGTCGGGGCCTACGAGCAGTACTTC.

This sequence joins TRBV28 and TRBJ2-7; 15 bases are shared with TRBD2. Per germline, CDR1 MDHEN and CDR2 SYDVKM. The CDR3 has 18 residues. Trimming took 10 bases from V and 4 from J; bases not matched to a gene: 17. CDR3 nucleotides: TGTGCCACTTTCAGCCGGACTAGCGGGGGGGCCTTCGGTTACGAGCAGTACTTC. As protein: CATFSRTSGGAFGYEQYF.

V gene TRBV30 combines with J gene TRBJ2-3; D is perhaps TRBD1 (6 bases). The length of the CDR3 is 14 residues. Trimming took off 4 bases at V and 4 bases at J, with 15 bases between the two ends. Germline loops: CDR1 GTSNPN, CDR2 SVGIG (reference sequence). CDR3: CAWIAGVDADTQYF. As DNA, the CDR3 is TGTGCCTGGATTGCAGGGGTGGATGCAGATACGCAGTATTTT.

V usage is TRBV30 and J usage is TRBJ1-5, with a tentative D call TRBD1 (6 bases). V was shortened by 2 bases and J by 5 bases, with 13 bases between the two germline ends. Germline loops: CDR1 GTSNPN, CDR2 SVGIG (reference sequence). CDR3 length equals 14 residues. CDR3 sequence reads: CAWSKGGYYQPQHF. CDR3 DNA sequence: TGTGCCTGGAGTAAGGGGGGCTACTATCAGCCCCAGCATTTT.

The rearrangement links TRBV19 to TRBJ2-5, with a possible D match to TRBD1 (5 bases). Germline loops: CDR1 LNHDA, CDR2 SQIVND (reference sequence). Trimming removed 3 bases from V and 2 bases from J, with 10 bases in between. The CDR3 is made up of 14 amino acids. The CDR3 loop is CASSMTVIQETQYF. The DNA of the CDR3 is TGTGCCAGTAGTATGACAGTTATACAAGAGACCCAGTACTTC.

V is TRBV29-1 and J is TRBJ2-2; unclear D gene. Germline CDR1 is SQVTM and CDR2 is ANQGSEA. This CDR3 has 13 residues. The V end was cut by 5 bases, the J end by 1 base, with 8 bases between. The CDR3 spells CSVRQQNTGELFF. In DNA, the CDR3 is TGCAGCGTTCGGCAGCAGAACACCGGGGAGCTGTTTTTT.

This chain links TRBV27 with TRBJ1-6; TRBD1 aligns across 9 bases. Germline V lookup: CDR1 MNHEY, CDR2 SMNVEV (reference sequence). With V trimmed by 10 bases and J by 2 bases, 18 bases remained unmatched. This CDR3 comprises 19 residues. CDR3 amino acids: CAIPIRDRDPDPYNSPLHF. In DNA form, the CDR3 reads TGTGCCATCCCCATCCGGGACAGGGACCCGGACCCCTATAATTCACCCCTCCACTTT.

The chain is built from TRBV4-3 and TRBJ2-1; 14 bases align to TRBD2. Germline CDR1 reads LGHNA; CDR2 reads YSLEER. This CDR3 is 18 amino acids long. The V and J ends lost 0 bases and 5 bases, in that order; junction bases with no gene match: 6. CDR3 bases: TGCGCCAGCAGCCAAGATCTGGGACTAGCGGGGGACCACAATGAGCAGTTCTTC. Amino acid sequence: CASSQDLGLAGDHNEQFF.

The chain uses TRBV4-2 and TRBJ2-5; D unclear. The ends were cut back, 1 base at V and 4 bases at J, with 10 bases in the middle. Germline V gene lookup returns CDR1 LGHNA and CDR2 YNFKEQ. The CDR3 consists of 14 residues. CDR3 sequence: CASSQGTPIETQYF. The DNA for the CDR3 is TGTGCCAGCAGCCAAGGCACGCCTATAGAGACCCAGTACTTC.

On this clone: Other DNA sequences in the same sample also yield this CDR3. This rearrangement joins TRBV4-3 to TRBJ2-5, with D perhaps being TRBD1 or TRBD2 (5 bases each). This CDR3 is 15 amino acids long. Germline CDR1 LGHNA, CDR2 YSLEER. Trimming shortened V by 0 bases and J by 4 bases, and 12 bases separated the two germline ends. The CDR3 loop reads CASSQDSGPRETQYF. The CDR3 DNA is TGCGCCAGCAGCCAAGATTCGGGACCCCGAGAGACCCAGTACTTC.

The gene calls are TRBV4-3 and TRBJ2-1; TRBD1 might be the D (7 bases). The germline V and J ends were trimmed by 0 bases and 2 bases, with 17 bases remaining between them. The CDR3 covers 18 residues. In germline, CDR1 is LGHNA, CDR2 YSLEER. Here the CDR3 DNA reads TGCGCCAGCAGCCAAGACTATACATCAGGGGGGACCTACAATGAGCAGTTCTTC. It encodes CASSQDYTSGGTYNEQFF.

J is TRBJ2-5 and V is TRBV6-5; TRBD1 is a possible D gene (6 bases). The J call may be mistaken, given a closer DNA end match to TRBJ2-7. Germline V lookup: CDR1 MNHEY, CDR2 SVGAGI. This CDR3 region has 15 residues. CDR3 loop: CASSSWTADTYEQYF. The CDR3, as DNA: TGTGCCAGCAGTTCATGGACAGCCGACACCTACGAGCAGTACTTC.

V is TRBV6-5 and J is TRBJ2-3; D call uncertain. The CDR3 runs to 13 residues. V was shortened by 6 bases and J by 6 bases, with 13 bases between the two germline ends. Germline V gene sequence: CDR1 MNHEY, CDR2 SVGAGI. Written as DNA, the CDR3 is TGTGCCAGCAGCTTTGACGGCGTGGATACGCAGTATTTT. This codes for CASSFDGVDTQYF.

The chain recombines TRBV4-1 with TRBJ2-7, with a tentative D call TRBD1 (6 bases). Germline lookup yields CDR1 MGHRA and CDR2 YSYEKL. The CDR3 length is 14 residues. V was pared by 1 base and J by 2 bases, with 9 bases between. The CDR3 reads CASSQGAGAYEQYF. The CDR3 DNA reads as TGCGCCAGCAGCCAAGGGGCAGGGGCCTACGAGCAGTACTTC.

This clone was recorded only once. This rearrangement joins TRBV29-1 to TRBJ2-6; D may be TRBD1 or TRBD2 (5 bases each). With 5 bases removed from V and 4 bases from J, the gap between germline ends came to 15 bases. The CDR3 is made up of 15 amino acids. Germline V gives CDR1 SQVTM, CDR2 ANQGSEA. This chain's CDR3 is CSVMGRSEGANVLTF. The CDR3 DNA follows: TGCAGCGTTATGGGACGGTCGGAAGGGGCCAACGTCCTGACTTTC.

The V gene is TRBV7-2, the J gene TRBJ1-2; 7 bases line up with TRBD1. The V segment lost 7 bases and the J segment 3 bases; nucleotides outside the gene matches: 8. Germline CDR1 reads SGHTA; CDR2 reads FQGNSA. The CDR3 extends over 14 amino acids. The CDR3 here is CASTKTGSDYGYTF. As DNA, the CDR3 is TGTGCCAGCACCAAGACAGGGAGTGACTATGGCTACACCTTC. Full variable domain (remainder filled in from reference TRBV7-2 and TRBJ1-2): GAGVSQSPSNKVTEKGKDVELRCDPISGHTALYWYRQSLGQGLEFLIYFQGNSAPDKSGLPSDRFSAERTGGSVSTLTIQRTQQEDSAVYLCASTKTGSDYGYTFGSGTRLTVV.

V gene TRBV5-1 combines with J gene TRBJ2-5; 8 bases are shared with TRBD1. This CDR3 is 15 amino acids long. Looked up from germline, CDR1 is SGHRS and CDR2 is YFSETQ. J was trimmed by 1 base and V by 4 bases; bases with no gene match: 6. The CDR3 region has the DNA TGCGCCAGCAGCCCGACCGGGACAGGCCAAGAGACCCAGTACTTC. It yields the protein CASSPTGTGQETQYF.